The present TCR beta chain was sequenced within a study of T cell repertoires in aging, cancer and after chemotherapy. This clonotype showed up just a few times. Germline V gene data show CDR1 as MNHNS and CDR2 as SASEGT. Deletions cut 7 bases from V and 5 bases from J, with 14 bases between. The CDR3 is made up of 13 amino acids. Amplification of TCR beta used genomic DNA extracted from peripheral blood. Multiplex touch-down PCR with TRB-A/B primers amplified rearranged V-D-J TRB sequences. One entry per CDR3 protein, called by TCRdb with MiXCR from the multiplex PCR reads. The sample gives approximately 18,000 distinct CDR3 sequences, 45% to 50% of which show up once; 10% to 13% is in the top ten.

The source of this sequence is a human donor in good health. The sample taken for sequencing was blood. The chain couples TRBV6-1 to TRBJ2-5; tentative D call: TRBD2 (5 bases). CDR3 sequence: CASIRGPRETQYF. CDR3 coding DNA: TGTGCCAGCATACGGGGTCCGAGGGAGACCCAGTACTTC.